These 8 T cell receptor beta chains were sequenced from one sample in a study of identical twins. A single record per CDR3 protein comes from TCRdb applying MiXCR to the 5' RACE reads. This table holds approximately 1.8 million distinct CDR3 sequences, roughly 35% found once. Sample: cord blood. These receptors all stem from a newborn girl in good health.

This chain joins TRBV27 and TRBJ2-3; D may be TRBD1 or TRBD2 (5 bases each). This CDR3 comprises 19 residues. The V end lost 3 bases, the J end lost 4 bases, and 26 bases lay between the germline ends. Germline-derived CDR1 and CDR2 are MNHEY and SMNVEV (reference sequence). CDR3 nucleotide sequence: TGTGCCAGCAGTTTGGGGCGATGGAAACCCCTTGTTAGCGCAGATACGCAGTATTTT. Protein: CASSLGRWKPLVSADTQYF.

In its sample, this clonotype was seen many times. This chain connects TRBV12-5 to TRBJ2-5, with D maybe TRBD1 (5 bases). This CDR3 is built from 12 residues. Germline values: CDR1 LGHNT, CDR2 FRNRAP. The V and J ends lost 1 base and 5 bases respectively, with 5 bases between them. DNA of the CDR3: TGTGCTAGTGGTTTGGACAGGGAGACCCAGTACTTC. It is translated as CASGLDRETQYF. The whole variable domain, filled in from reference TRBV12-5 and TRBJ2-5, reads DARVTQTPRHKVTEMGQEVTMRCQPILGHNTVFWYRQTMMQGLELLAYFRNRAPLDDSGMPKDRFSAEMPDATLATLKIQPSEPRDSAVYFCASGLDRETQYFGPGTRLLVL.

This clonotype was detected only a few times. The chain links TRBV21-1 to TRBJ1-6; the table's D gene call, TRBD1, was not cross checked with the DNA. TRBV21-1 constitutes a pseudogene. The CDR3 length is 20 residues. CDR3 region: CASSKGSLRPTGGKNSPLHF. CDR3 coding DNA: TGTGCCAGCAGCAAAGGGTCCTTACGTCCCACAGGGGGTAAAAATTCACCCCTCCACTTT.

The chain has TRBV28 and TRBJ2-7; D assignment may be TRBD1 or TRBD2 (5 bases each). The V gene's germline CDR1 is MDHEN and CDR2 SYDVKM. This CDR3 has 15 amino acids. Trimming pared 3 bases from V and 7 bases from J, leaving 19 bases between. The CDR3 DNA reads as TGTGCCAGCAGTTTCCGGGACCCGACCCGATGGGAGCAGTACTTC. It is translated as CASSFRDPTRWEQYF.

The J gene is TRBJ2-3, the V gene TRBV28, with 10 bases identical to TRBD1. J gave up 7 bases and V 6 bases, and 10 bases lay outside the gene matches. This CDR3 contains 15 residues. Germline V gene sequence: CDR1 MDHEN, CDR2 SYDVKM. The CDR3 coding sequence is TGTGCCAGCAGGACGACAGGGGGCAGACAGAATACGCAGTATTTT. This gives the protein CASRTTGGRQNTQYF.

V is TRBV20-1 and J is TRBJ2-4, with D perhaps being TRBD1 or TRBD2 (5 bases each). Germline V CDR1 and CDR2: DFQATT, SNEGSKA (reference sequence). Trimming pared 2 bases from V and 0 bases from J, leaving 8 bases between. The CDR3 covers 14 residues. CDR3 in amino acids: CSARSGTAKNIQYF. The CDR3 nucleotides are TGCAGTGCTAGATCCGGGACAGCCAAAAACATTCAGTACTTC.

In regard to this clonotype: The germline gene is not matched at one end of the junction; a read error may be the cause. The chain employs TRBV3-1 and TRBJ2-3, with TRBD2 matching over 7 bases. Germline V gene sequence: CDR1 LGHDT, CDR2 YNNKEL (reference sequence). This CDR3 is 15 amino acids long. In DNA, the CDR3 is TGTGCCAGCAGCCAAGAGGGAGGGAGGTCAGATATGCAGTATTTT. This sequence encodes CASSQEGGRSDMQYF.

The chain links TRBV20-1 to TRBJ2-7, with 7 bases fitting TRBD2. The CDR3 spans 14 residues. V lost 2 bases to trimming and J lost 3 bases; unmatched junction nucleotides: 7. The germline CDR1 and CDR2 sequences are DFQATT and SNEGSKA (reference sequence). In DNA, the CDR3 is TGCAGTGCTAGACCCGGGACTATGCTCTACGAGCAGTACTTC. Translation: CSARPGTMLYEQYF.